A selection of T cell receptor beta chains follows, all from one sample in a study of cytomegalovirus exposure and HLA in healthy donors. The data were produced by immunoSEQ multiplex PCR, yet TCRdb's version contains in-frame clones alone and is incomplete. The specimen's table records 150,000 or so clones. Sequencing was carried out using PBMCs. The receptors derive from a man aged 25 to 45 in good health and CMV-seronegative. The CDR3 runs from the conserved cysteine through the conserved F or W. A D gene is named only where the DNA matches it firmly.

j_gene | v_gene | d_gene | CDR3aa | CDR3nt
TRBJ1-5 | TRBV10-3 | TRBD1 | CATSRDRENQPQHF | TGTGCCACCTCTCGGGACAGGGAAAATCAGCCCCAGCATTTT
TRBJ2-1 | TRBV11-1 | TRBD2 | CASSPRSTGLASDEQFF | TGTGCCAGCAGCCCCCGATCCACGGGACTAGCTAGCGATGAGCAGTTCTTC
TRBJ2-1 | TRBV7-2 | TRBD2 | CASSLRPPIGRAYNEQFF | TGTGCCAGCAGCTTAAGGCCTCCTATCGGGAGGGCCTACAATGAGCAGTTCTTC
TRBJ2-7 | TRBV27 | . | CASSLSGQSYEQYF | TGTGCCAGCAGTTTATCCGGACAGTCCTACGAGCAGTACTTC
TRBJ1-2 | TRBV11-1 | . | CASSLDGQGAVDYGYTF | TGTGCCAGCAGCTTAGATGGTCAGGGTGCGGTTGACTATGGCTACACCTTC
TRBJ1-4 | TRBV27 | . | CASSPFFQGLNEKLFF | TGTGCCAGCAGTCCTTTCTTTCAGGGTCTTAATGAAAAACTGTTTTTT
TRBJ2-2 | TRBV10-3 | TRBD1 | CAIRSGQGASNTGELFF | TGTGCCATCAGGTCGGGACAGGGGGCCTCGAACACCGGGGAGCTGTTTTTT
TRBJ1-2 | TRBV11-3 | . | CASSLDDAGRSGYTF | TGTGCCAGCAGCTTAGATGATGCAGGGCGGTCTGGCTACACCTTC
TRBJ2-3 | TRBV5-1 | TRBD2 | CASSRGLAGDTQYF | TGCGCCAGCAGCCGAGGACTAGCGGGAGATACGCAGTATTTT
TRBJ1-5 | TRBV19 | . | CASSTTTENQPQHF | TGTGCCAGTAGTACAACGACAGAGAATCAGCCCCAGCATTTT
TRBJ2-7 | TRBV28 | TRBD1 | CASSRGQDRYEQYF | TGTGCCAGCAGTAGGGGACAGGATAGGTACGAGCAGTACTTC
TRBJ2-7 | TRBV11-3 | . | CASSLAGHSSYEQYF | TGTGCCAGCAGCTTGGCAGGCCATTCCTCCTACGAGCAGTACTTC
TRBJ2-1 | TRBV27 | . | CASSRAGGYNEQFF | TGTGCCAGCAGTCGTGCGGGCGGCTACAATGAGCAGTTCTTC
TRBJ1-2 | TRBV5-4 | . | CASSRGGAYGYTF | TGTGCCAGCAGCCGAGGAGGGGCCTATGGCTACACCTTC
TRBJ1-1 | TRBV12-2 | . | CASRHHNKGGGTEAFF | TGTGCAAGTCGCCACCACAACAAGGGGGGGGGCACTGAAGCTTTCTTT
TRBJ1-4 | TRBV7-3 | . | CASSWRGGPNEKLFF | TGTGCCAGCAGCTGGAGGGGGGGTCCTAATGAAAAACTGTTTTTT
TRBJ2-5 | TRBV13 | . | CASSLSRGQETQYF | TGTGCCAGCAGCTTGAGTCGGGGGCAAGAGACCCAGTACTTC
TRBJ2-1 | TRBV7-9 | . | CASSSILAPTYNEQFF | TGTGCCAGCAGCTCCATTCTAGCCCCAACCTACAATGAGCAGTTCTTC
TRBJ2-2 | TRBV27 | . | CASLDWNTGELFF | TGTGCCAGCCTCGACTGGAACACCGGGGAGCTGTTTTTT
TRBJ2-5 | TRBV27 | TRBD2 | CASGGLGSREQYF | TGTGCCAGTGGGGGACTAGGGAGTAGGGAGCAGTACTTC
TRBJ2-7 | TRBV18 | TRBD2 | CASSLGTSGAYEQYF | TGTGCCAGCTCACTAGGGACTAGCGGGGCCTACGAGCAGTACTTC
TRBJ1-6 | TRBV12-5 | TRBD1 | CASGLGTGRNSPLHF | TGTGCTAGTGGTTTGGGGACAGGGCGGAATTCACCCCTCCACTTT
TRBJ2-7 | TRBV11-2 | TRBD1 | CASSERRDRGIEQYF | TGTGCCAGCAGCGAACGCCGGGACAGGGGTATAGAGCAGTACTTC
TRBJ1-1 | TRBV28 | . | CASSPFLQGNTEAFF | TGTGCCAGCAGCCCTTTCTTACAGGGGAACACTGAAGCTTTCTTT
TRBJ2-7 | TRBV5-6 | . | CASSPSPVYEQYF | TGTGCCAGCAGCCCGAGCCCGGTCTACGAGCAGTACTTC
TRBJ2-7 | TRBV5-6 | TRBD2 | CASSFGLAGVIKSYEQYF | TGTGCCAGCAGCTTTGGACTAGCGGGAGTAATCAAGTCCTACGAGCAGTACTTC
TRBJ2-2 | TRBV7-9 | TRBD1 | CASSARQGYTGELFF | TGTGCCAGCAGCGCCAGACAGGGGTACACCGGGGAGCTGTTTTTT
TRBJ2-2 | TRBV7-9 | TRBD2 | CASSLSGTSGSRGTGELFF | TGTGCCAGCAGCTTAAGCGGGACTAGCGGGAGCCGGGGCACCGGGGAGCTGTTTTTT
TRBJ1-3 | TRBV15 | . | CATSREFSSGNTIYF | TGTGCCACCAGCAGAGAGTTCAGCTCTGGAAACACCATATATTTT
TRBJ2-2 | TRBV6-5 | TRBD1 | CASSYPTGTGIGELFF | TGTGCCAGCAGTTACCCGACCGGGACAGGGATCGGGGAGCTGTTTTTT
TRBJ1-5 | TRBV19 | . | CATGRNQPQHF | TGTGCTACAGGGCGCAATCAGCCCCAGCATTTT
TRBJ2-1 | TRBV5-8 | . | CASSLAITDYRQFF | TGTGCCAGCAGCTTGGCAATAACGGACTACCGGCAGTTCTTC
TRBJ2-7 | TRBV10-3 | . | CAISELNRTLLHYEQYF | TGTGCCATCAGTGAGTTGAACAGGACATTGCTACACTACGAGCAGTACTTC
TRBJ1-2 | TRBV28 | . | CASSHRDAGYTF | TGTGCCAGCAGTCACAGGGACGCTGGCTACACCTTC
TRBJ1-5 | TRBV10-3 | TRBD1 | CAGGSGQGGNQPQHF | TGTGCCGGGGGGTCCGGCCAGGGGGGCAATCAGCCCCAGCATTTT
TRBJ2-3 | TRBV6-1 | . | CASSEAAAGTATDTQYF | TGTGCCAGCAGTGAAGCCGCTGCGGGGACAGCCACAGATACGCAGTATTTT
TRBJ1-1 | TRBV25-1 | . | CASSEFGKNTEAFF | TGTGCCAGCAGTGAATTCGGGAAGAACACTGAAGCTTTCTTT